A selection of T cell receptor beta chains follows, all from one sample in a study of blood T cell repertoires in COVID-19. This table comes from immunoSEQ multiplex PCR, and its TCRdb copy is limited to in-frame clones, with some not included. This sample carries tens of thousands of clones, around 90% of them seen once, and the ten largest clones take 2.7%. Sequenced input: peripheral blood. The source of these receptors is a man aged 45-65 years with COVID-19, enrolled during active disease. CDR3s include the opening cysteine and the closing phenylalanine or tryptophan. D genes are given only for firm matches. Not every row has a clone size; where given, it reads once, few, many or a size class.

abundance,d_gene,v_gene,j_gene,CDR3nt,CDR3aa
-,TRBD1,TRBV12-5,TRBJ1-1,TGTGCTAGTGGTTTGGGGACAGGGGTGAACACTGAAGCTTTCTTT,CASGLGTGVNTEAFF
-,TRBD2,TRBV27,TRBJ2-3,TGTGCCAGCAGTTTATCTGTGGGGGGGTCAAAAGATACGCAGTATTTT,CASSLSVGGSKDTQYF
-,TRBD2,TRBV11-1,TRBJ2-1,TGTGCCAGCACTAGCGGGGGGGCCTACAATGAGCAGTTCTTC,CASTSGGAYNEQFF
-,TRBD2,TRBV5-1,TRBJ2-1,TGCGCCAGCTCCTGGACTAGCGGGGTTAATGAGCAGTTCTTC,CASSWTSGVNEQFF
-,-,TRBV11-3,TRBJ2-1,TGTGCCAGCAGCCCGGGACTGAGCTCCTACAATGAGCAGTTCTTC,CASSPGLSSYNEQFF
-,TRBD2,TRBV2,TRBJ2-3,TGTGCCAGCAGAACGGGGGGTGGCACAGATACGCAGTATTTT,CASRTGGGTDTQYF
once,-,TRBV7-2,TRBJ2-5,TGTGCCAGCAGCCTCCTCGCAGGGTGGCTTAAAGAGACCCAGTACTTC,CASSLLAGWLKETQYF
-,TRBD1,TRBV2,TRBJ1-3,TGTGCCAGCAGTGTTATGACAGGGACTGGAAACACCATATATTTT,CASSVMTGTGNTIYF
-,-,TRBV21-1,TRBJ1-3,TGTGCCAGCAGCCAGCTTCGGGGGGCAGAGGGAAACACCATATATTTT,CASSQLRGAEGNTIYF
once,-,TRBV13,TRBJ2-7,TGTGCCAGCAGCTTATACAGGGTGTCAGCTTACGAGCAGTACTTC,CASSLYRVSAYEQYF
-,-,TRBV3-1/TRBV3-2,TRBJ1-2,TGTGCCAGCAGCCCTAGGTTCAGGGTCGATGGCTACACCTTC,CASSPRFRVDGYTF
-,-,TRBV19,TRBJ1-3,TGTGCCAGTACCCCCGACGGGGGGGGCTTTCCCTCTGGAAACACCATATATTTT,CASTPDGGGFPSGNTIYF
few,TRBD2,TRBV7-9,TRBJ2-7,TGTGCCACCCGAGATAGCGGGGGATCCTACGAGCAGTACTTC,CATRDSGGSYEQYF
-,-,TRBV4-3,TRBJ2-2,TGCGCCAGCAGCCAACACACAGGGCTAACTGGGGAGCTGTTTTTT,CASSQHTGLTGELFF
-,-,TRBV3-1/TRBV3-2,TRBJ1-5,TGTGCCAGCAGCCGAGGGAAGGCCAATCAGCCCCAGCATTTT,CASSRGKANQPQHF
-,TRBD2,TRBV5-5,TRBJ2-1,TGTGCCAGCAGCCCCCGGGATAGCGGGGGGGCGTTAGGTTACTATGAGCAGTTCTTC,CASSPRDSGGALGYYEQFF
-,TRBD2,TRBV7-2,TRBJ2-7,TGTGCCAGCAGCTTATCGAGCGGGGGTTATTACGAGCAGTACTTC,CASSLSSGGYYEQYF
-,-,TRBV10-3,TRBJ1-2,TGTGCCATCACCTCGGGGGAGCGAGGCTACACCTTC,CAITSGERGYTF
-,TRBD1,TRBV28,TRBJ1-2,TGTGCCAGCAGTCGACAGGGTCGCTATGGCTACACCTTC,CASSRQGRYGYTF
-,-,TRBV19,TRBJ1-5,TGTGCCAGTAGTCTCGGCAGGGGAAGCAATCAGCCCCAGCATTTT,CASSLGRGSNQPQHF
once,-,TRBV18,TRBJ1-2,TGTGCCAGCTCACCTCAGAAAACCTATGGCTACACCTTC,CASSPQKTYGYTF
-,TRBD1,TRBV7-2,TRBJ1-1,TGTGCCAGCAACCCACAGGGGGCAGGAACTGAAGCTTTCTTT,CASNPQGAGTEAFF
-,-,TRBV5-1,TRBJ1-2,TGCGCCAGCAGCTTGGCCGGGACTGACTATGGCTACACCTTC,CASSLAGTDYGYTF
once,-,TRBV5-4,TRBJ1-4,TGTGCCAGCAGCGTGCGAGACATCGGTGGAAAACTGTTTTTT,CASSVRDIGGKLFF
-,TRBD1,TRBV19,TRBJ1-5,TGTGCCAGTAGTATAGGGACAGGGGGCGGCAATCAGCCCCAGCATTTT,CASSIGTGGGNQPQHF
-,TRBD1,TRBV7-2,TRBJ1-4,TGTGCCAGCAGACGCGGGACAGGGGGGTATAATGAAAAACTGTTTTTT,CASRRGTGGYNEKLFF
-,TRBD1,TRBV6-5,TRBJ1-1,TGTGCCAGCAGGGGCAGGGGGACGAACACTGAAGCTTTCTTT,CASRGRGTNTEAFF
-,-,TRBV24-1,TRBJ1-2,TGTGCCACCAGTACAGAATTTCACTACACCTTC,CATSTEFHYTF
-,-,TRBV5-8,TRBJ2-7,TGTGCCAGCAGCTTGGGGAAGGGGTACGAGCAGTACTTC,CASSLGKGYEQYF
-,-,TRBV5-8,TRBJ2-2,TGTGCCAGCAGCTTGGAAGGGAGGTCCCTCACCGGGGAGCTGTTTTTT,CASSLEGRSLTGELFF
-,-,TRBV30,TRBJ1-2,TGTGCCTGGAAACATCGGGGTGCGCCTCAGTATGGCTACACCTTC,CAWKHRGAPQYGYTF
-,TRBD1,TRBV4-3,TRBJ1-2,TGCGCCAGCAGCCAAGAGGTCTTTAGTAGACAGGGGGCTGGGGGCTACACCTTC,CASSQEVFSRQGAGGYTF
-,TRBD1,TRBV7-2,TRBJ1-2,TGTGCCAGCAGCTCCACAGGGGGCTTCTATGGCTACACCTTC,CASSSTGGFYGYTF
-,-,TRBV7-3,TRBJ2-3,TGTGCCAGCAGTTACGGGATCTATAGCACAGATACGCAGTATTTT,CASSYGIYSTDTQYF
-,TRBD1,TRBV5-1,TRBJ2-1,TGCGCCACCAACGGACAGGGTGTCGACAATGAGCAGTTCTTC,CATNGQGVDNEQFF
-,-,TRBV5-1,TRBJ2-1,TGCGCCAGCAGCCCTCGACAGGCTACCAGCTCCTACAATGAGCAGTTCTTC,CASSPRQATSSYNEQFF
-,-,TRBV29-1,TRBJ1-1,TGCAGCGTTGTACGGGGGACTGAAGCTTTCTTT,CSVVRGTEAFF
-,-,TRBV3-1/TRBV3-2,TRBJ2-2,TGTGCCAGCAGCCCGAGCAACACCGGGGAGCTGTTTTTT,CASSPSNTGELFF
-,TRBD1,TRBV30,TRBJ1-6,TGTGCCTGGAGGGGACAGGGCTCCTATAATTCACCCCTCCACTTT,CAWRGQGSYNSPLHF
-,TRBD1,TRBV7-3,TRBJ2-1,TGTGCCAGCAGTCAAAACAGGGGTCAAGGCAATGAGCAGTTCTTC,CASSQNRGQGNEQFF
-,TRBD1,TRBV7-6,TRBJ1-5,TGTGCCAGCAGCGCGGACTACAGGGGGCGCGGTATCGGGCATAGCAATCAGCCCCAGCATTTT,CASSADYRGRGIGHSNQPQHF
-,-,TRBV6-1,TRBJ1-5,TGTGCCAGCAGTGCTCTAGGGGGATCGACCTATAGCAATCAGCCCCAGCATTTT,CASSALGGSTYSNQPQHF
-,TRBD1,TRBV7-9,TRBJ1-6,TGTGCCAGCAGCACCCAGGGGGTGGCCAATTCACCCCTCCACTTT,CASSTQGVANSPLHF
once,TRBD1,TRBV27,TRBJ1-2,TGTGCCAGCAGTCCCGCCGGGACAGGGGCCTATGGCTACACCTTC,CASSPAGTGAYGYTF
-,TRBD1,TRBV19,TRBJ1-2,TGTGCCAGTAGTCCTGAATGGACAGGTCGCTCCTATGGCTACACCTTC,CASSPEWTGRSYGYTF
-,-,TRBV19,TRBJ2-5,TGTGCCAGTAGTAATCGGGGGTTCGAGACCCAGTACTTC,CASSNRGFETQYF
-,-,TRBV3-1/TRBV3-2,TRBJ2-7,TGTGCCAGCAGCCAAACCCCGGGTCCGAGAGCCTACGAGCAGTACTTC,CASSQTPGPRAYEQYF
-,TRBD1,TRBV19,TRBJ1-5,TGTGCCAGTAGTACAGGACAGGGTTGGATCAATCAGCCCCAGCATTTT,CASSTGQGWINQPQHF
-,-,TRBV7-6,TRBJ1-2,TGTGCCAGCAGCCCCTCCTGGATCCGGGGGAACTATGGCTACACCTTC,CASSPSWIRGNYGYTF
once,-,TRBV2,TRBJ1-2,TGTGCCAGCAGTGCGTCGTACGGGGACTATGGCTACACCTTC,CASSASYGDYGYTF
-,-,TRBV6-5,TRBJ1-2,TGTGCCAGCAGTTACTCTAGAGATAACTATGGCTACACCTTC,CASSYSRDNYGYTF
once,TRBD1,TRBV2,TRBJ2-3,TGTGCCAGCCGACAGGGGGCGCGAGATACGCAGTATTTT,CASRQGARDTQYF
-,TRBD1,TRBV6-5,TRBJ2-7,TGTGCCAGCAGCGCGGGACAGGGGGCCTTATACGAGCAGTACTTC,CASSAGQGALYEQYF
-,TRBD1,TRBV18,TRBJ2-6,TGTGCCAGCTCACCACCTGACAGGGGTATTGCTGGGGCCAACGTCCTGACTTTC,CASSPPDRGIAGANVLTF